This TCR beta chain is drawn from a study of early stage breast cancer tumors. Study observations and caveats: Functional markers like CD4, CD8 and FOXP3 were missed in bulk sequencing. Tumors had roughly 2.5-fold higher T cell density and higher clonality than adjacent normal breast tissue.

Each sample had two DNA replicates, roughly 0.5 ug blood or 1.5 ug tissue. Repertoires were generated with immunoSEQ multiplex PCR, while TCRdb's copy carries only in-frame clones and drops some. The sample contains roughly 21,000 clones, 76% of which appear only once. CDR3 size: 13 residues. Germline CDR1 reads SGHRS; CDR2 reads YFSETQ. V lost 0 bases and J 6 bases, leaving 7 bases between the germline ends. Comment on this clone: The antigen is unknown.

This TCR came from a person in their sixties with breast cancer. Sample: blood. The gene calls are TRBV5-1 and TRBJ2-1; D might be TRBD1 (5 bases). For the CDR3, the DNA is TGCGCCAGCAGCTTGGAGGGGTTCAATGAGCAGTTCTTC. Translation gives CASSLEGFNEQFF.